Each of the 25 T cell receptor beta chains below was sequenced from the same sample in a study of Tregs in tolerant kidney transplant recipients. Assay: immunoSEQ multiplex PCR; the TCRdb copy retains only in-frame clones and omits some. In total, the table holds 30,000 or so clones. Sample: CD8+ T cells from blood, taken before the transplant. These TCRs come from a human donor who received a combined kidney and bone marrow transplant.

Worth noting for this clone: The read terminates 3 residues before the CDR3 end, so the remaining end is supplied by the germline J gene. The chain couples TRBV28 to TRBJ1-4; no firm D call. Trimming cost V 3 bases and J 7 bases, with 9 bases left between them. The CDR3 is made up of 13 amino acids. Germline V gene sequence: CDR1 MDHEN, CDR2 SYDVKM. The sequenced part of the CDR3 DNA is TGTGCCAGCAGTTTTCCGGAGGGTGAAAAA. The encoded protein is CASSFPEGEK. The entire CDR3 protein is CASSFPEGEKLFF.

With respect to this clone: The read terminates 3 residues before the CDR3 end, so the remaining end is supplied by the germline J gene. The rearrangement links TRBV19 to TRBJ1-5; D unclear. The ends were cut back, 4 bases at V and 5 bases at J, with 15 bases in the middle. The V gene's germline CDR1 is LNHDA and CDR2 SQIVND (reference sequence). CDR3 length: 15 residues. The CDR3 loop is CASSTEESTYQPQHF. The CDR3 DNA, read in part, is TGTGCCAGTAGTACAGAAGAATCTACGTATCAGCCC.

On this clone itself: The read comes to an end 3 residues before the CDR3 does, leaving the germline J gene to fill in the end. The rearrangement links TRBV29-1 to TRBJ2-3; the match to TRBD2 covers 8 bases. The CDR3 loop spans 16 amino acids. Germline V gene lookup returns CDR1 SQVTM and CDR2 ANQGSEA. With 4 bases clipped from V and 4 bases from J, the junction kept 13 bases outside the gene matches. CDR3 bases read: TGCAGCGTTGCTTCGGTGTTCAGCGGGAGACCAGATACG. Translation gives CSVASVFSGRPDT. From start to end, the CDR3 is CSVASVFSGRPDTQYF.

As regards this clone: The sequenced fragment ends 3 residues before the CDR3 boundary, so the rest is inferred from the germline J gene. The V call is TRBV29-1, the J call TRBJ2-7; TRBD2 aligns across 8 bases. CDR1 is SQVTM, CDR2 ANQGSEA, per germline. The trim removed 6 bases at V and 2 bases at J, leaving 6 bases unmatched. The CDR3 contains 13 residues. The sequenced part of the CDR3 DNA is TGCAGCGTCGGGGGGGGGTTAGCCTACGAG. Translation gives CSVGGGLAYE. The full CDR3 is CSVGGGLAYEQYF.

CDR3 protein: CSVSPGQAFYEQYF. CDR3 DNA, as far as it was read: TGCAGCGTCTCCCCGGGACAGGCCTTCTACGAG. The chain combines TRBV29-1 with TRBJ2-7, with TRBD1 matching 8 bases. The read comes to an end 3 residues before the CDR3 does, leaving the germline J gene to fill in the end. The CDR3 consists of 14 residues. V lost 6 bases and J lost 3; bases outside the gene matches: 10. CDR1 SQVTM and CDR2 ANQGSEA come from the germline V gene.

About this clone itself: The CDR3 is cut off 3 residues early in the read; its end comes from the germline J gene. The chain uses TRBV5-6 and TRBJ1-2; possible D gene TRBD1, 6 bases. Trimming left V 4 bases short and J 6 bases short, with 13 bases between. Germline V gene data show CDR1 as SGHDT and CDR2 as YYEEEE. This CDR3 comprises 13 residues. The sequenced CDR3 bases are TGTGCCAGCAGCGGACCCGGGACACATGGC. The encoded protein is CASSGPGTHG. The CDR3 reads in full as CASSGPGTHGYTF.

As to this clone: The read is 3 residues too short to cover the CDR3 end, so that end is filled in from the germline J gene. The rearrangement joins TRBV7-9 to TRBJ2-2; tentatively, D is TRBD1 (5 bases). The CDR3 is made up of 15 amino acids. Trimming removed 1 base at V and 7 bases at J, with 13 bases between. Germline V gene sequence: CDR1 SEHNR, CDR2 FQNEAQ (reference sequence). The CDR3 bases that were read are TGTGCCAGCAGCTTAGTAAAGGGGCGGAACGGGGAG. This translates into CASSLVKGRNGE. The entire CDR3 sequence reads CASSLVKGRNGELFF.

In regard to this clone: The read ends 3 residues early relative to the CDR3; the germline J gene fills the gap. This chain joins TRBV27 and TRBJ2-1; maybe TRBD1 (5 bases). The V gene lost 8 bases and the J gene lost 0 bases, with 14 bases spanning the gap. The CDR3 is 15 amino acids. CDR1 and CDR2 (germline): MNHEY, SMNVEV (reference sequence). The CDR3 is CASRAGLSSYNEQFF. The CDR3 DNA, read in part, is TGTGCCAGCCGGGCAGGGCTGAGCTCCTACAATGAG.

With regard to this clone: The read ends 3 residues early relative to the CDR3; the germline J gene fills the gap. V is TRBV14 and J is TRBJ2-4; possibly TRBD1 for D (7 bases). The CDR3 spans 14 residues. Germline V gene data show CDR1 as SGHDN and CDR2 as FVKESK. Deletions cut 0 bases from V and 5 bases from J, with 8 bases between. The CDR3 sequence: CASSQDRGENIQYF. CDR3 DNA (partial): TGTGCCAGCAGCCAAGACAGGGGGGAAAACATT.

As to this clone: The read ends 3 residues before the CDR3 terminus; that terminus is restored from the germline J gene. The chain carries TRBV2 and TRBJ2-1; 12 bases are a match to TRBD2. V trimming: 6 bases; J trimming: 9 bases; junction bases outside the gene matches: 6. The CDR3 totals 14 residues. Germline CDR1 reads SNHLY; CDR2 reads FYNNEI. CDR3 DNA (partial): TGTGCCAGCAGCTGGCTAGCGGGAGGGGGTGAG. It codes for CASSWLAGGGE. The CDR3 in full is CASSWLAGGGEQFF. Full variable domain (remainder filled in from reference TRBV2 and TRBJ2-1): EPEVTQTPSHQVTQMGQEVILRCVPISNHLYFYWYRQILGQKVEFLVSFYNNEISEKSEIFDDQFSVERPDGSNFTLKIRSTKLEDSAMYFCASSWLAGGGEQFFGPGTRLTVL.

The CDR3 protein is CSVVAGRDEQYF. The CDR3 bases that were read are TGCAGCGTTGTCGCGGGGCGCGACGAG. V gene TRBV29-1 combines with J gene TRBJ2-7; possible D gene TRBD2, 6 bases. The sequenced fragment ends 3 residues before the CDR3 boundary, so the rest is inferred from the germline J gene. CDR1 and CDR2 from the germline V gene are SQVTM and ANQGSEA. V was cut by 4 bases and J by 5 bases, with 12 bases left in between. This CDR3 has 12 amino acids.

A remark on this clone: Relative to the germline gene, one junction end is altered; a read error may explain this. The DNA ends 3 residues before the CDR3 does, and the rest of the CDR3 is filled in from the germline J gene. The V call is TRBV7-6, the J call TRBJ1-1; D is unresolved. This CDR3 is 13 amino acids long. Germline CDR1 and CDR2: SGHVS and FNYEAQ. The DNA read from the CDR3 is TGTGTCAGCAGAGGCACAGAGAACACTGAA. Protein product: CVSRGTENTE. The CDR3 in its entirety is CVSRGTENTEAFF.

As regards this clone: The CDR3 is cut off 3 residues early in the read; its end comes from the germline J gene. The rearrangement uses TRBV6-2 or TRBV6-3 and TRBJ1-1; D is unclear. Trimming stripped 0 bases from V and 7 bases from J, with 9 bases between. Per the germline V gene, CDR1 is MNHEY and CDR2 is SVGEGT. The CDR3 has 13 residues. This CDR3 is CASSYSKAGEAFF. The CDR3 bases that were read are TGTGCCAGCAGTTACTCGAAGGCGGGTGAA.

For this clone: The missing CDR3 end, 3 residues past where the read stops, is filled in from the germline J gene. The V call is TRBV20-1, the J call TRBJ2-1; the match to TRBD2 covers 11 bases. Germline CDR1 is DFQATT and CDR2 is SNEGSKA (reference sequence). The CDR3 totals 17 residues. After removal of 0 bases from V and 8 bases from J, the junction contained 12 bases not matched to a gene. CDR3 amino acids: CSARDLELAGELDEQFF. CDR3 bases read: TGCAGTGCTAGAGATTTAGAACTAGCGGGAGAGTTGGATGAG.

A word on this clone: The DNA ends 3 residues before the CDR3 does, and the rest of the CDR3 is filled in from the germline J gene. The chain joins TRBV7-9 to TRBJ2-1; TRBD2 agrees at 7 bases. This CDR3 region has 13 residues. Germline V gives CDR1 SEHNR, CDR2 FQNEAQ (reference sequence). With V trimmed by 6 bases and J by 6 bases, 5 bases remained unmatched. CDR3 DNA (partial): TGTGCCAGCAGTTGGGACTATTCCAATGAG. This gives the protein CASSWDYSNE. The entire CDR3 is CASSWDYSNEQFF. The whole variable domain, filled in from reference TRBV7-9 and TRBJ2-1, reads DTGVSQNPRHKITKRGQNVTFRCDPISEHNRLYWYRQTLGQGPEFLTYFQNEAQLEKSRLLSDRFSAERPKGSFSTLEIQRTEQGDSAMYLCASSWDYSNEQFFGPGTRLTVL.

Concerning this clone itself: The read ends 3 residues before the CDR3 terminus; that terminus is restored from the germline J gene. The chain links TRBV29-1 to TRBJ1-1; D remains ambiguous. Germline V gives CDR1 SQVTM, CDR2 ANQGSEA. The CDR3 loop spans 12 amino acids. The CDR3 sequence: CSVEGLTPGAFF. Partial CDR3 DNA: TGCAGCGTTGAGGGTCTTACCCCCGGG. Variable domain in full (rest from reference TRBV29-1 and TRBJ1-1): SAVISQKPSRDICQRGTSLTIQCQVDSQVTMMFWYRQQPGQSLTLIATANQGSEATYESGFVIDKFPISRPNLTFSTLTVSNMSPEDSSIYLCSVEGLTPGAFFGQGTRLTVV.

In the case of this clone: The CDR3 goes on 3 residues after the read ends, and that part is filled in from the germline J gene. The gene calls are TRBV20-1 and TRBJ2-5; no clear D. CDR1 is DFQATT and CDR2 is SNEGSKA in the germline V gene (reference sequence). The CDR3 sequence is 15 residues long. V was cut by 0 bases and J by 0 bases, with 11 bases left in between. Here the CDR3 reads CSARERTTYQETQYF. CDR3 bases read: TGCAGTGCTAGAGAGCGTACTACGTACCAAGAGACC.

On this clone: The CDR3 extends 3 residues past the end of the read, so its final part is completed from the germline J gene. The rearrangement joins TRBV6-2 or TRBV6-3 to TRBJ2-2; the D is unclear. Trimming removed 6 bases at V and 1 base at J, with 6 bases between. Germline V gene data show CDR1 as MNHEY and CDR2 as SVGEGT. This CDR3 contains 13 residues. Here the CDR3 reads CASSGLNTGELFF. Incomplete CDR3 DNA: TGTGCCAGCAGCGGTTTGAACACCGGGGAG.

Partial CDR3 DNA: TGTGCCAGCAGCCTCGCTGGGGGCAGGGTCTACGAG. Its protein is CASSLAGGRVYE. Given in full, the CDR3 is CASSLAGGRVYEQYF. The rearrangement links TRBV2 to TRBJ2-7, with D tentatively TRBD1 (6 bases). The read terminates 3 residues ahead of where the CDR3 ends, so the germline J gene completes it. CDR3 size: 15 residues. In germline, CDR1 is SNHLY, CDR2 FYNNEI. The ends were cut back, 6 bases at V and 3 bases at J, with 18 bases in the middle.

For this clone: The read gets to within 3 residues of the CDR3 end, and the germline J gene fills in the rest. The V gene is TRBV7-9, the J gene TRBJ1-4; 9 nucleotides align to TRBD1. The CDR3 is made up of 14 amino acids. The V gene's germline CDR1 is SEHNR and CDR2 FQNEAQ (reference sequence). The CDR3 here is CASSPPGQGFKLFF. The CDR3 DNA, read in part, is TGTGCCAGCAGTCCTCCGGGACAGGGTTTTAAA. Full variable domain (outside the CDR3, taken from reference TRBV7-9 and TRBJ1-4): DTGVSQNPRHKITKRGQNVTFRCDPISEHNRLYWYRQTLGQGPEFLTYFQNEAQLEKSRLLSDRFSAERPKGSFSTLEIQRTEQGDSAMYLCASSPPGQGFKLFFGSGTQLSVL.

As concerns this clone: The read terminates 3 residues before the CDR3 end, so the remaining end is supplied by the germline J gene. V is TRBV20-1 and J is TRBJ2-3; 12 bases are a match to TRBD2. There are 16 residues in the CDR3. The J segment lost 2 bases and the V segment lost 0 bases, leaving 3 bases of the junction unmatched. CDR1 and CDR2 (germline): DFQATT, SNEGSKA (reference sequence). CDR3 amino acids: CSARDRTSGITDTQYF. The sequenced CDR3 bases are TGCAGTGCTAGAGACCGGACTAGCGGGATCACAGATACG.

Concerning this clone: The DNA ends 3 residues before the CDR3 does, and the rest of the CDR3 is filled in from the germline J gene. The chain combines TRBV19 with TRBJ2-2; 10 bases match TRBD1. V trimming: 6 bases; J trimming: 4 bases; junction bases outside the gene matches: 8. Germline V gives CDR1 LNHDA, CDR2 SQIVND (reference sequence). This CDR3 has 16 amino acids. CDR3 loop: CASSILGQGGTGELFF. CDR3 DNA (partial): TGTGCCAGTAGCATCCTCGGACAGGGGGGCACCGGGGAG. The complete variable domain, with remaining parts taken from reference TRBV19 and TRBJ2-2, reads DGGITQSPKYLFRKEGQNVTLSCEQNLNHDAMYWYRQDPGQGLRLIYYSQIVNDFQKGDIAEGYSVSREKKESFPLTVTSAQKNPTAFYLCASSILGQGGTGELFFGEGSRLTVL.

Worth noting for this clone: The CDR3 end is not reached by the read, which stops 3 residues before it; the germline J gene fills it in. V usage is TRBV7-8 and J usage is TRBJ2-5, with D unclear. V was cut by 2 bases and J by 5 bases, with 9 bases left in between. The CDR3 spans 13 residues. Germline values: CDR1 SGHVS, CDR2 FQNEAQ. CDR3 sequence: CASSLLEAETQYF. Incomplete CDR3 DNA: TGTGCCAGCAGCTTACTAGAGGCGGAGACC.

The CDR3 protein is CASSLRTGALEQYF. The CDR3 bases that were read are TGTGCCAGCAGCTTGAGGACAGGGGCACTCGAG. The chain carries TRBV5-6 and TRBJ2-7; 9 bases are shared with TRBD1. The read gets to within 3 residues of the CDR3 end, and the germline J gene fills in the rest. CDR1 is SGHDT, CDR2 YYEEEE, per germline. The CDR3 runs 14 residues. The V and J ends lost 1 base and 6 bases, in that order; junction bases with no gene match: 5.

A note on this clone: The sequence runs out 3 residues before the end of the CDR3; the remainder is reconstructed from the germline J gene. This chain uses TRBV19 with TRBJ2-7, with 10 bases identical to TRBD1. Germline V CDR1 and CDR2: LNHDA, SQIVND (reference sequence). Trimming removed 7 bases from V and 2 bases from J; junction bases left unmatched: 5. The CDR3 is 14 amino acids. CDR3 bases read: TGTGCCAGTACTATGACAGGGGGCGCCTACGAG. Translated, it gives CASTMTGGAYE. The entire CDR3 sequence reads CASTMTGGAYEQYF.